One and the same sample provided the 3 T cell receptor beta chains below, sequenced in a study of blood T cell repertoires in COVID-19. TCRdb keeps only in-frame clones here, not all; method: immunoSEQ multiplex PCR. The repertoire holds tens of thousands of clones, with around 83% as singletons. The sequenced material came from peripheral blood. Every receptor here comes from a man aged 45-60 years with acute or convalescent COVID-19.

This sequence joins TRBV2 and TRBJ2-3; D is possibly TRBD1 (6 bases). V lost 6 bases, J lost 3 bases, and 16 bases lay in between. The CDR3 is 15 residues long. Per germline, CDR1 SNHLY and CDR2 FYNNEI. CDR3 in amino acids: CASRANRDGTDTQYF. Written as DNA, the CDR3 is TGTGCCAGCAGAGCTAACAGGGATGGGACAGATACGCAGTATTTT.

The chain employs TRBV2 and TRBJ2-7; 9 nucleotides align to TRBD1. Unmatched junction bases numbered 5, after V lost 6 bases and J lost 2 bases. Germline V gene lookup returns CDR1 SNHLY and CDR2 FYNNEI. The CDR3 contains 14 residues. The CDR3 bases are TGTGCCAGCAGAAGACGGGACAGGGCCTACGAGCAGTACTTC. It specifies CASRRRDRAYEQYF.

The genes are TRBV7-3 and TRBJ2-3; the D is unclear. Trimming pared 4 bases from V and 2 bases from J, leaving 10 bases between. The CDR3 is 14 amino acids. Germline values: CDR1 SGHTA, CDR2 FQGTGA. The CDR3 region is CASSSPSLTDTQYF. The DNA for the CDR3 is TGTGCCAGCAGCTCCCCCTCCCTCACAGATACGCAGTATTTT. The variable domain in full, completed from reference TRBV7-3 and TRBJ2-3, reads GAGVSQTPSNKVTEKGKYVELRCDPISGHTALYWYRQSLGQGPEFLIYFQGTGAADDSGLPNDRFFAVRPEGSVSTLKIQRTERGDSAVYLCASSSPSLTDTQYFGPGTRLTVL.